The sequence of this T cell receptor (beta chain) was determined in a study of T cell responses to AZD1222 COVID-19 vaccine. Study-level background: Some second doses came at about 4 weeks and others at about 12 weeks; these were pooled.

As to this clone: Its specificity is unknown.

The CDR3 spans 13 residues. In germline, CDR1 is KGHSH, CDR2 LQKENI. Deletions cut 3 bases from V and 4 bases from J, with 9 bases between. Only in-frame clones appear in the TCRdb table, and some are missing; sequencing was by immunoSEQ multiplex PCR. Counted here are roughly 170,000 clones, about nine tenths occurring once; the ten biggest clones make up approximately 2.8%. Study observations and caveats: Females made up more of the donors, who were largely white British, and clonal diversity may have come out too low. The breadth and depth of Spike-specific TCRs increased once two AZD1222 doses had been given.

The chain couples TRBV18 to TRBJ2-5; no reliable D call. The sample was peripheral blood, taken on day 0 of AZD1222 vaccination. The receptor was derived from an adult in good health. CDR3 DNA: TGTGCCAGCTCACCGCCAGGATTAGAGACCCAGTACTTC. It encodes CASSPPGLETQYF.